This TCR beta chain was obtained from a study of human T cells and chemical hapten exposure. TCRdb redid the calling of the RACE reads with MiXCR, one entry per CDR3 protein. The repertoire consists of some 89,000 distinct CDR3 sequences, with roughly a quarter occurring once and the leading ten covering about 9.4%. Specified time point: patch test 3, about 24 weeks after DPC sensitization. Treatment meaning: therapeutic diphenylcyclopropenone sensitization with weekly scalp DPC. The V and J ends lost 3 bases and 6 bases respectively, with 11 bases between them. Germline values: CDR1 KGHDR, CDR2 SFDVKD. This CDR3 contains 14 residues.

The sample was whole blood, taken in connection with sensitization to the hapten diphenylcyclopropenone (DPC). This sequence joins TRBV24-1 and TRBJ2-1, with D tentatively TRBD1 (5 bases). This TCR was recovered from a man aged 40-55 years with alopecia areata. Some clones in this sample may be carry-over from other donors' samples. The CDR3 loop reads CATSDPRATNEQFF. In DNA, the CDR3 is TGTGCCACCAGTGATCCCAGGGCTACCAATGAGCAGTTCTTC.